One sample yielded the 22 T cell receptor beta chains listed below, sequenced in a study of human T cells and chemical hapten exposure. Time point here: pre-sensitization, week 0. Stated treatment: therapeutic diphenylcyclopropenone sensitization with weekly scalp DPC. TCRdb re-analysed the RACE reads in MiXCR, keeping a single row per CDR3 protein. Of 150,000 to 200,000 distinct CDR3 sequences in the sample, 25% to 35% were seen once. Specimen: whole blood, collected in connection with sensitization to the hapten diphenylcyclopropenone (DPC). These receptors came from a woman in her 30s with alopecia areata. Some clones in this sample may be carry-over from other donors' samples.

The CDR3 is CASSLPIRGADGYTF. The CDR3 coding sequence is TGTGCCAGCAGTTTGCCGATAAGGGGGGCGGATGGCTACACCTTC. The chain employs TRBV28 and TRBJ1-2; possibly TRBD1 for D (6 bases). The V end lost 3 bases, the J end lost 6 bases, and 17 bases lay between the germline ends. The CDR3 has 15 residues. The V gene's germline CDR1 is MDHEN and CDR2 SYDVKM.

The chain recombines TRBV5-6 with TRBJ1-1; tentative D call: TRBD1 (5 bases). The V end lost 3 bases, the J end lost 0 bases, and 15 bases lay between the germline ends. CDR1 is SGHDT and CDR2 is YYEEEE in the germline V gene. The CDR3 has 16 residues. The DNA for the CDR3 is TGTGCCAGCAGCTCTCCGGGACCCCGAATGAACACTGAAGCTTTCTTT. Amino acid sequence: CASSSPGPRMNTEAFF.

The rearrangement joins TRBV28 to TRBJ2-3; D might be TRBD1 (5 bases). The germline V gene has CDR1 MDHEN and CDR2 SYDVKM. V lost 7 bases to trimming and J lost 4 bases, with 18 bases between them. This CDR3 has 15 amino acids. As DNA, the CDR3 is TGTGCCAGCACAACTCACACCAGACAGTCAGATACGCAGTATTTT. Its translation: CASTTHTRQSDTQYF.

This sequence joins TRBV6-2 or TRBV6-3 and TRBJ1-3; D remains ambiguous. The germline gives CDR1 MNHEY, CDR2 SVGEGT. Trimming removed 8 bases from V and 0 bases from J, with 5 bases in between. This CDR3 is 12 amino acids long. As DNA, the CDR3 is TGTGCCAGCGGAAGCTCTGGAAACACCATATATTTT. It codes for CASGSSGNTIYF.

The chain has TRBV27 and TRBJ2-7; 7 bases match TRBD2. Trimming removed 3 bases from V and 2 bases from J; junction bases left unmatched: 10. Germline CDR1 MNHEY, CDR2 SMNVEV (reference sequence). The CDR3 runs 16 residues. The CDR3 protein is CASSFGAGDIAYEQYF. The CDR3 bases are TGTGCCAGCAGTTTTGGGGCGGGAGACATAGCCTACGAGCAGTACTTC.

The chain combines TRBV6-2 or TRBV6-3 with TRBJ2-5; tentatively, D is TRBD2 (6 bases). V was clipped by 1 base and J by 4 bases, with 13 bases between them. Germline V gene sequence: CDR1 MNHEY, CDR2 SVGEGT. The CDR3 loop spans 15 amino acids. CDR3: CASSYWRERVETQYF. Written as DNA, the CDR3 is TGTGCCAGCAGTTACTGGCGGGAACGTGTAGAGACCCAGTACTTC.

This clonotype appeared a few times. The J gene is TRBJ2-3, the V gene TRBV7-2, with D tentatively TRBD1 or TRBD2 (5 bases each). Trimming left V 5 bases short and J 0 bases short, with 18 bases between. The CDR3 totals 17 residues. Germline CDR1 reads SGHTA; CDR2 reads FQGNSA. CDR3 in DNA: TGTGCCAGCAGCAGGGACCTAGCTGCTTCTAGCACAGATACGCAGTATTTT. This gives the protein CASSRDLAASSTDTQYF. The full variable domain, with the rest looked up from reference TRBV7-2 and TRBJ2-3, is GAGVSQSPSNKVTEKGKDVELRCDPISGHTALYWYRQSLGQGLEFLIYFQGNSAPDKSGLPSDRFSAERTGGSVSTLTIQRTQQEDSAVYLCASSRDLAASSTDTQYFGPGTRLTVL.

The chain couples TRBV11-1 to TRBJ2-7; 7 nucleotides agree with TRBD2. Germline CDR1 SGHAT, CDR2 FQDESV (reference sequence). The CDR3 sequence is 16 residues long. V was pared by 7 bases and J by 0 bases, with 12 bases of the junction left unmatched. Here the CDR3 DNA reads TGTGCCAGCAAAGGACTAGACGGTGCTAGCTCCTACGAGCAGTACTTC. Amino acid sequence: CASKGLDGASSYEQYF.

V is TRBV30 and J is TRBJ2-1; 12 bases are shared with TRBD2. The length of the CDR3 is 15 residues. The V segment lost 2 bases and the J segment 5 bases; nucleotides outside the gene matches: 4. CDR1 is GTSNPN, CDR2 SVGIG, per germline (reference sequence). The CDR3 DNA is TGTGCCTGGAGTCTAAGACTAGCGGGGGACAATGAGCAGTTCTTC. Translated, it gives CAWSLRLAGDNEQFF.

This clonotype has only a few counts. The chain couples TRBV10-3 to TRBJ2-1; 8 positions match TRBD1. Germline assignment: CDR1 ENHRY and CDR2 SYGVKD. This CDR3 is 16 amino acids long. After removal of 5 bases from V and 6 bases from J, the junction contained 12 bases not matched to a gene. CDR3 in amino acids: CAISNPQGAYGNEQFF. CDR3 in DNA: TGTGCCATCAGTAACCCTCAGGGGGCTTATGGCAATGAGCAGTTCTTC.

Only a few counts were recorded for this clonotype. The chain joins TRBV20-1 to TRBJ2-3; D is uncertain. The CDR3 extends over 14 amino acids. Germline CDR1 and CDR2: DFQATT and SNEGSKA (reference sequence). V lost 3 bases and J 0 bases, leaving 10 bases between the germline ends. The CDR3 here is CSASSGGSTDTQYF. CDR3 bases: TGCAGTGCTAGTTCTGGTGGCAGCACAGATACGCAGTATTTT.

CDR3 in amino acids: CAIKIDLNTEAFF. In DNA, the CDR3 is TGTGCCATCAAGATAGACTTGAACACTGAAGCTTTCTTT. This sequence joins TRBV10-3 and TRBJ1-1, with no clear D. V lost 7 bases, J lost 0 bases, and 9 bases lay in between. Germline CDR1 and CDR2: ENHRY and SYGVKD. The CDR3 has 13 residues.

The chain carries TRBV20-1 and TRBJ1-5; D might be TRBD1 (5 bases). The V and J ends lost 4 bases and 6 bases respectively, with 19 bases between them. The CDR3 length is 15 residues. Germline assignment: CDR1 DFQATT and CDR2 SNEGSKA (reference sequence). Here the CDR3 reads CSATPMSGGIQPQHF. The CDR3 nucleotides are TGCAGTGCTACCCCCATGTCGGGGGGGATTCAGCCCCAGCATTTT.

This clonotype was found a few times. V is TRBV7-2 and J is TRBJ2-7, with 7 bases lining up with TRBD1. V lost 4 bases and J lost 2; bases outside the gene matches: 11. This CDR3 has 16 amino acids. Looked up from germline, CDR1 is SGHTA and CDR2 is FQGNSA. CDR3 in amino acids: CASSSPPGTVTYEQYF. CDR3 nucleotides: TGTGCCAGCAGCTCACCCCCCGGGACAGTGACCTACGAGCAGTACTTC.

Many counts were recorded for this clonotype. The chain couples TRBV28 to TRBJ2-7; D gene ambiguous. Germline CDR1 is MDHEN and CDR2 is SYDVKM. V was cut by 4 bases and J by 3 bases, with 4 bases left in between. This CDR3 region has 11 residues. CDR3 amino acids: CASSSHYEQYF. In DNA form, the CDR3 reads TGTGCCAGCAGTTCCCACTACGAGCAGTACTTC.

The rearrangement links TRBV6-1 to TRBJ1-5, with D unresolved. Germline V gives CDR1 MNHNS, CDR2 SASEGT. V lost 4 bases, J lost 7 bases, and 11 bases lay in between. The CDR3 is made up of 13 amino acids. CDR3 in amino acids: CASSVDPWQPQHF. CDR3 nucleotide sequence: TGTGCCAGCAGTGTCGACCCATGGCAGCCCCAGCATTTT.

The sample holds one count of this clonotype. This chain connects TRBV6-2 or TRBV6-3 to TRBJ1-4; 7 bases are shared with TRBD1. Germline V gives CDR1 MNHEY, CDR2 SVGEGT. Trimming cost V 7 bases and J 7 bases; bases outside gene matches: 6. There are 13 residues in the CDR3. CDR3 sequence (DNA): TGTGCCAGCAACTACAGGGGCCTTGAAAAACTGTTTTTT. It yields the protein CASNYRGLEKLFF.

This clonotype has just a few counts. This chain links TRBV29-1 with TRBJ2-7; D not certain. In germline, CDR1 is SQVTM, CDR2 ANQGSEA. This CDR3 has 14 residues. V was cut by 6 bases and J by 4 bases, with 19 bases left in between. The CDR3 nucleotides are TGCAGCGTCGGCCAGGATGAGCTACGGTACGAGCAGTACTTC. Protein sequence: CSVGQDELRYEQYF.

J is TRBJ2-7 and V is TRBV5-1; D ambiguous. Per germline, CDR1 SGHRS and CDR2 YFSETQ. The ends were cut back, 2 bases at V and 3 bases at J, with 15 bases in the middle. The CDR3 runs 15 residues. CDR3 DNA: TGCGCCAGCAGCTTCGGTGCTACGGGCATCTACGAGCAGTACTTC. Its protein is CASSFGATGIYEQYF. Full variable domain (missing parts from reference TRBV5-1 and TRBJ2-7): KAGVTQTPRYLIKTRGQQVTLSCSPISGHRSVSWYQQTPGQGLQFLFEYFSETQRNKGNFPGRFSGRQFSNSRSEMNVSTLELGDSALYLCASSFGATGIYEQYFGPGTRLTVT.

This clonotype was detected a few times. The V and J genes are TRBV29-1 and TRBJ1-1, with D hard to call. Germline values: CDR1 SQVTM, CDR2 ANQGSEA. This CDR3 contains 17 residues. Trimming removed 1 base from V and 2 bases from J, with 20 bases in between. In DNA form, the CDR3 reads TGCAGCGTTGAAGGTTTAGGGAACTGGGTTAGAAACACTGAAGCTTTCTTT. Translation gives CSVEGLGNWVRNTEAFF.

The chain recombines TRBV11-2 with TRBJ2-1, with unresolved D. The germline gives CDR1 SGHAT, CDR2 FQNNGV. V lost 1 base, J lost 8 bases, and 9 bases lay in between. The CDR3 spans 13 residues. The CDR3 coding sequence is TGTGCCAGCAGCTTAGTCCGGGTCCATGAGCAGTTCTTC. Its translation is CASSLVRVHEQFF.

The chain carries TRBV2 and TRBJ2-1; the D gene is possibly TRBD1 (7 bases). This CDR3 has 19 residues. Germline V lookup: CDR1 SNHLY, CDR2 FYNNEI. The V end lost 6 bases, the J end lost 2 bases, and 26 bases lay between the germline ends. The CDR3 loop reads CASRGAGRGVPGTYNEQFF. Here the CDR3 DNA reads TGTGCCAGCAGGGGGGCCGGCAGGGGGGTCCCAGGGACCTACAATGAGCAGTTCTTC.